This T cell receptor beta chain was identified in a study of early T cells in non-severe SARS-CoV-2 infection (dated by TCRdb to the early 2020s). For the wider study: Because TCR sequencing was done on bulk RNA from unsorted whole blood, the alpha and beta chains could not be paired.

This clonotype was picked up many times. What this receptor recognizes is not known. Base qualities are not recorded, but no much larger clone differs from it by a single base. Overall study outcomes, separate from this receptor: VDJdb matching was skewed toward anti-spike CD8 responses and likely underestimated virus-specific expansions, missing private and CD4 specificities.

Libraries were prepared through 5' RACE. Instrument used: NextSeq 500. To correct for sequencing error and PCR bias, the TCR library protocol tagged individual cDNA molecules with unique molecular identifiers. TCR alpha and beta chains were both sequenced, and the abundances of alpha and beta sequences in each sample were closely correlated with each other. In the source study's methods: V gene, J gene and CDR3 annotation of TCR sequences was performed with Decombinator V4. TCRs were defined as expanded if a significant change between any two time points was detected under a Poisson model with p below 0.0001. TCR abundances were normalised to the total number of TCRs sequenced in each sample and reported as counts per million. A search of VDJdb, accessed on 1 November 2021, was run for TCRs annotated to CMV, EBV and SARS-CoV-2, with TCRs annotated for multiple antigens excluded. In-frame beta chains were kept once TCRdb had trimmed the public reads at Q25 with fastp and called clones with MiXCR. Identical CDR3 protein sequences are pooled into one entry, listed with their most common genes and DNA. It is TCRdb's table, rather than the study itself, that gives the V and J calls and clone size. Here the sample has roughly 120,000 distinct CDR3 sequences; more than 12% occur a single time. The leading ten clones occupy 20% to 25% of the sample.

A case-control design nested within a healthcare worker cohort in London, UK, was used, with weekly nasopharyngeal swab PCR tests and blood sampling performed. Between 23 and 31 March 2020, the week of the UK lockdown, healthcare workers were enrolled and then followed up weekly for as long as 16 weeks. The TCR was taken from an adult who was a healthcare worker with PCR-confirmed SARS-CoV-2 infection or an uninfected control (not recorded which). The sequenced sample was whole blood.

The CDR3 loop reads CASSPPTGSTYEQYF. DNA sequence: TGTGCCAGCTCACCTCCAACGGGGTCAACCTACGAGCAGTACTTC. The chain is assembled from TRBV18 and TRBJ2-7, with TRBD2 perhaps the D gene, on 5 matching bases. Trimming at the junction amounts to 3 bases on V and 2 bases on J, and the germline ends lie 14 bases apart. From the germline V gene, CDR1 is KGHSH and CDR2 is LQKENI. Measured from the cysteine to the phenylalanine, the CDR3 is 15 residues long. Only the CDR3 portion is preserved as DNA: 45 bases, with reading frame beginning at the first base.